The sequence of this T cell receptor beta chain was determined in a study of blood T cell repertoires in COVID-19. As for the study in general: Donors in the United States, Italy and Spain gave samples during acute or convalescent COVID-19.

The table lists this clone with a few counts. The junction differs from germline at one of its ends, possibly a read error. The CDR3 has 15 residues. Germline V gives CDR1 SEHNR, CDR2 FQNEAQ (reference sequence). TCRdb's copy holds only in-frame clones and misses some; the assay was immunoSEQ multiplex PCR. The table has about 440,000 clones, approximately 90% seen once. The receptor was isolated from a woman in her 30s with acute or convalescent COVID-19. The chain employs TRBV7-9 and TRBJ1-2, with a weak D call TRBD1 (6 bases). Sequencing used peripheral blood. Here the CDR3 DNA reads TGTGCCAGCAGCCTAGCCAGGGGAGCTAACTATGGCTACACCTTC. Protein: CASSLARGANYGYTF.